Sequencing of this T cell receptor beta chain was carried out in a study of T cells in localized non-small cell lung cancer. The assay was immunoSEQ multiplex PCR, and TCRdb's table has in-frame clones only and misses some. The sample contains about 970 clones, nearly 25% of which appear only once. Germline V gene sequence: CDR1 MNHGY, CDR2 SAAAGT. The CDR3 has 13 amino acids. V lost 6 bases and J lost 4, with 13 bases in between. This sequence joins TRBV6-8 and TRBJ2-7; tentatively, D is TRBD2 (6 bases). This sequence originates from a woman aged 35 to 69 with stage I squamous cell lung carcinoma. The material sequenced was lung tumor tissue, taken before any cancer treatment. In DNA, the CDR3 is TGTGCCAGCAGCCCGGGGGATGCGTACGAGCAGTACTTC. It specifies CASSPGDAYEQYF.